Listed here are 25 T cell receptor beta chains from one sample, sequenced in a study of blood T cell repertoires in COVID-19. The protocol was immunoSEQ multiplex PCR, while the TCRdb copy is restricted to in-frame clones and leaves out a portion. The data show about 92,000 clones, with 75% to 85% seen just once and 10% held by the top ten. Material: peripheral blood. The receptors come from an older woman with acute or convalescent COVID-19.

This clone was counted a single time. CDR3 sequence reads: CAISESSGGSYEQYF. In nucleotides, the CDR3 is TGTGCCATCAGTGAGTCGTCAGGGGGCTCCTACGAGCAGTACTTC. The V gene is TRBV10-3, the J gene TRBJ2-7; TRBD1 matches at 7 bases. CDR3 length equals 15 residues. The V gene end was trimmed by 0 bases and the J gene end by 0 bases; junction bases not matched to a gene: 2. Germline assignment: CDR1 ENHRY and CDR2 SYGVKD.

This clone was found many times. The chain couples TRBV4-1 to TRBJ2-7, with D unclear. Germline CDR1 and CDR2: MGHRA and YSYEKL. CDR3 length: 16 amino acids. V was pared by 0 bases and J by 2 bases, with 14 bases between. CDR3 residues: CASSQDLGGATYEQYF. The CDR3 DNA sequence: TGCGCCAGCAGCCAAGATCTTGGCGGAGCCACCTACGAGCAGTACTTC.

This clone was observed once. The chain couples TRBV11-2 to TRBJ2-2; possible D gene TRBD1, 5 bases. CDR1 is SGHAT and CDR2 is FQNNGV in the germline V gene. This CDR3 contains 15 residues. Trimming removed 5 bases at V and 0 bases at J, with 10 bases between. CDR3 in DNA: TGTGCCAGCAGCAAGGGGCATTCGAACACCGGGGAGCTGTTTTTT. It yields the protein CASSKGHSNTGELFF.

This clone came up a few times. The chain joins TRBV5-4 to TRBJ1-6; 7 bases match TRBD1. The CDR3 is 14 residues long. V was clipped by 5 bases and J by 10 bases; unmatched bases: 9. Germline CDR1 is SGHNT and CDR2 is YYREEE (reference sequence). The CDR3 loop reads CASSTTGLGSPLHF. CDR3 DNA sequence: TGTGCCAGCAGTACGACAGGGTTGGGATCACCCCTCCACTTT. The whole variable domain, filled in from reference TRBV5-4 and TRBJ1-6, reads ETGVTQSPTHLIKTRGQQVTLRCSSQSGHNTVSWYQQALGQGPQFIFQYYREEENGRGNFPPRFSGLQFPNYSSELNVNALELDDSALYLCASSTTGLGSPLHFGNGTRLTVT.

The rearrangement joins TRBV6-5 to TRBJ1-1; the match to TRBD1 covers 8 bases. Unmatched junction bases numbered 7, after V lost 7 bases and J lost 6 bases. The CDR3 extends over 13 amino acids. Germline V gene data show CDR1 as MNHEY and CDR2 as SVGAGI. The CDR3 DNA follows: TGTGCCAGCACGGAGAGACAGGGGTCTGAAGCTTTCTTT. This sequence encodes CASTERQGSEAFF.

This chain links TRBV7-2 with TRBJ2-7; possibly TRBD1 for D (7 bases). Germline-derived CDR1 and CDR2 are SGHTA and FQGNSA. The CDR3 totals 15 residues. Deletions cut 5 bases from V and 4 bases from J, with 18 bases between. The CDR3 sequence is CASSEGGTGRYEQYF. The CDR3 DNA reads TGTGCCAGCAGCGAAGGGGGCACAGGGAGGTACGAGCAGTACTTC. The full variable domain, its missing parts supplied by reference TRBV7-2 and TRBJ2-7, is GAGVSQSPSNKVTEKGKDVELRCDPISGHTALYWYRQSLGQGLEFLIYFQGNSAPDKSGLPSDRFSAERTGGSVSTLTIQRTQQEDSAVYLCASSEGGTGRYEQYFGPGTRLTVT.

The chain joins TRBV2 to TRBJ1-5, with D unresolved. The CDR3 is made up of 14 amino acids. The V gene lost 0 bases and the J gene lost 4 bases, with 7 bases spanning the gap. From germline, CDR1 is SNHLY and CDR2 FYNNEI. CDR3 sequence (DNA): TGTGCCAGCAGTGAAGCGGGCCTAAATCAGCCCCAGCATTTT. Translation: CASSEAGLNQPQHF.

The sample holds one count of this clone. The chain is built from TRBV6-2 or TRBV6-3 and TRBJ1-5; D gene unclear. V lost 1 base and J 6 bases, leaving 7 bases between the germline ends. Germline values: CDR1 MNHEY, CDR2 SVGEGT. The CDR3 contains 13 residues. The CDR3 sequence: CASSYWAGQPQHF. The CDR3 bases are TGTGCCAGCAGTTACTGGGCCGGTCAGCCCCAGCATTTT.

V and J are TRBV20-1 and TRBJ2-7, with 11 bases identical to TRBD2. After removal of 3 bases from V and 4 bases from J, the junction contained 5 bases not matched to a gene. The germline V gene encodes CDR1 DFQATT and CDR2 SNEGSKA (reference sequence). There are 14 residues in the CDR3. The CDR3 nucleotides read TGCAGTGCTAGTCGACTAGCGGGAAGTTACGAGCAGTACTTC. Protein product: CSASRLAGSYEQYF.

The chain joins TRBV30 to TRBJ2-3, with 7 nucleotides matching TRBD2. After removal of 3 bases from V and 7 bases from J, the junction contained 19 bases not matched to a gene. This CDR3 has 17 residues. Per germline, CDR1 GTSNPN and CDR2 SVGIG (reference sequence). CDR3 nucleotide sequence: TGTGCCTGGAGCGCCCACTCGGGGGGAGGGCGCAAGAATACGCAGTATTTT. Translating it yields CAWSAHSGGGRKNTQYF.

Comment on this clone: This same CDR3 is encoded by further DNA sequences in the sample. The rearrangement links TRBV4-3 to TRBJ1-1; no clear D gene. Germline CDR1 reads LGHNA; CDR2 reads YSLEER. The CDR3 is 15 residues long. Trimming took 0 bases from V and 1 from J, leaving 9 bases between them. This chain's CDR3 is CASSQDLGGNTEAFF. The CDR3 DNA follows: TGCGCCAGCAGCCAAGATTTGGGAGGGAACACTGAAGCTTTCTTT.

This chain joins TRBV30 and TRBJ2-3; TRBD1 agrees at 8 bases. The CDR3 runs to 15 residues. The ends lost 0 bases at V and 1 base at J; junction bases unmatched: 3. Germline V lookup: CDR1 GTSNPN, CDR2 SVGIG (reference sequence). The CDR3 protein is CAWSVQTGGTDTQYF. The CDR3 bases are TGTGCCTGGAGTGTACAGACAGGGGGCACAGATACGCAGTATTTT.

The chain employs TRBV18 and TRBJ2-1; TRBD1 aligns across 11 bases. CDR1 KGHSH and CDR2 LQKENI come from the germline V gene. There are 16 residues in the CDR3. The junction had 8 bases not matched to a gene; V was cut back by 3 bases and J by 7 bases. In DNA, the CDR3 is TGTGCCAGCTCACCGACGGGACAGGGGGTAGCGAATGAGCAGTTCTTC. Protein product: CASSPTGQGVANEQFF.

The chain uses TRBV3-1 (or the pseudogene TRBV3-2) and TRBJ1-1; D might be TRBD1 (5 bases). CDR1 and CDR2 from the germline V gene are LGHDT and YNNKEL (reference sequence). This CDR3 region has 14 residues. The V end was cut by 1 base, the J end by 3 bases, with 9 bases between. The CDR3 region is CASSQVGADTEAFF. The CDR3, as DNA: TGTGCCAGCAGCCAAGTAGGGGCTGACACTGAAGCTTTCTTT.

This chain connects TRBV19 to TRBJ1-5, with 9 positions matching TRBD1. Germline V lookup: CDR1 LNHDA, CDR2 SQIVND (reference sequence). Trimming took 5 bases from V and 1 from J; bases not matched to a gene: 9. The CDR3 has 17 residues. CDR3 DNA: TGTGCCAGTAGTCCGCTACAGGGGGCGGTGAGCAATCAGCCCCAGCATTTT. Amino acids: CASSPLQGAVSNQPQHF.

This chain links TRBV4-1 with TRBJ1-3; D is ambiguous. This CDR3 contains 20 residues. The V gene lost 0 bases and the J gene lost 3 bases, with 24 bases spanning the gap. Germline CDR1 is MGHRA and CDR2 is YSYEKL. CDR3 loop: CASSQEELTFGRYGGNTIYF. CDR3 DNA: TGCGCCAGCAGCCAAGAGGAACTAACCTTCGGGAGGTATGGTGGAAACACCATATATTTT.

This chain joins TRBV7-2 and TRBJ2-7, with 9 nucleotides matching TRBD2. V gave up 5 bases and J gave up 5 bases; unmatched junction bases: 16. The CDR3 is 17 amino acids. CDR1 and CDR2 from the germline V gene are SGHTA and FQGNSA. CDR3 residues: CASSPLRRRTSAHEQYF. The CDR3 DNA is TGTGCCAGCAGCCCACTTAGAAGGAGGACTAGCGCCCACGAGCAGTACTTC.

The rearrangement joins TRBV2 to TRBJ2-7; maybe TRBD2 (6 bases). Germline CDR1 and CDR2: SNHLY and FYNNEI. Trimming removed 3 bases from V and 5 bases from J, with 14 bases in between. The CDR3 is 14 residues long. This CDR3 reads CASSELAIANEQYF. The CDR3 region has the DNA TGTGCCAGCAGTGAGCTAGCGATTGCCAACGAGCAGTACTTC.

V and J are TRBV27 and TRBJ2-3, with 7 bases fitting TRBD1. The V and J ends lost 3 bases and 2 bases, in that order; junction bases with no gene match: 5. Germline CDR1 reads MNHEY; CDR2 reads SMNVEV (reference sequence). The CDR3 loop spans 15 amino acids. The DNA for the CDR3 is TGTGCCAGCAGTTTGGGCAGGGGGAACACAGATACGCAGTATTTT. Encoded protein: CASSLGRGNTDTQYF.

This clone was seen just once. The rearrangement links TRBV7-2 to TRBJ1-5, with 7 bases matching TRBD1. CDR1 is SGHTA, CDR2 FQGNSA, per germline. This CDR3 spans 16 amino acids. The V and J ends lost 5 bases and 7 bases, in that order; junction bases with no gene match: 14. CDR3: CASSQEQGGLGQPQHF. The DNA for the CDR3 is TGTGCCAGCAGCCAGGAGCAAGGGGGCCTAGGACAGCCCCAGCATTTT.

The chain's CDR3 is CASLARQGSGNTIYF. CDR3 sequence (DNA): TGTGCCAGCCTTGCTCGACAGGGGTCTGGAAACACCATATATTTT. The genes are TRBV6-5 and TRBJ1-3; 8 bases line up with TRBD1. Trimming took 8 bases from V and 1 from J; bases not matched to a gene: 7. This CDR3 is built from 15 residues. From germline, CDR1 is MNHEY and CDR2 SVGAGI.

This chain links TRBV25-1 with TRBJ2-1; 7 nucleotides line up with TRBD1. The CDR3 extends over 15 amino acids. CDR1 MGHDK and CDR2 SYGVNS come from the germline V gene. J was trimmed by 6 bases and V by 5 bases; bases with no gene match: 10. CDR3 residues: CASSRKVGGINEQFF. In DNA form, the CDR3 reads TGTGCCAGCAGTCGAAAAGTAGGGGGCATCAATGAGCAGTTCTTC.

This chain connects TRBV6-6 to TRBJ2-1, with D perhaps matching TRBD2 (6 bases). The CDR3 loop spans 16 amino acids. In germline, CDR1 is MNHNY, CDR2 SVGAGI (reference sequence). Trimming left V 0 bases short and J 0 bases short, with 9 bases between. The CDR3 DNA follows: TGTGCCAGCAGTTACTCGCTCGGGAGCTCCTACAATGAGCAGTTCTTC. As protein: CASSYSLGSSYNEQFF.

The gene calls are TRBV15 and TRBJ2-2, with TRBD2 identical over 11 bases. V shed 3 bases and J 4 bases; nucleotides not matched to a gene: 19. Germline loops: CDR1 LNHNV, CDR2 YYDKDF (reference sequence). The CDR3 consists of 21 residues. The CDR3 bases are TGTGCCACCAGCAGGGTGTGGGATAGGGCTAGCGGGAGGAAGATCACCGGGGAGCTGTTTTTT. It translates to CATSRVWDRASGRKITGELFF. The complete variable domain, with remaining parts taken from reference TRBV15 and TRBJ2-2, reads DAMVIQNPRYQVTQFGKPVTLSCSQTLNHNVMYWYQQKSSQAPKLLFHYYDKDFNNEADTPDNFQSRRPNTSFCFLDIRSPGLGDTAMYLCATSRVWDRASGRKITGELFFGEGSRLTVL.

This clone was picked up a small number of times. The V and J genes are TRBV19 and TRBJ2-7; 12 nucleotides agree with TRBD1. Germline-derived CDR1 and CDR2 are LNHDA and SQIVND (reference sequence). The CDR3 is 14 amino acids. Losses at the gene ends were 7 bases for V and 5 bases for J; bases not matched to a gene: 6. In DNA, the CDR3 is TGTGCCAGTACGCCGGGACAGGGGGCGAACGAGCAGTACTTC. Translation gives CASTPGQGANEQYF.